The rows below give T cell receptor beta chains drawn from one sample of a study of blood T cell repertoires in COVID-19. Clones were read by immunoSEQ multiplex PCR, and TCRdb kept only the in-frame ones, dropping some. The data show 300,000 to 350,000 clones, 90% seen once. The sample consisted of PBMCs or T cells enriched from blood (not recorded which). The receptors come from a young woman with acute COVID-19. Each CDR3 is given without its conserved first and last residue. Part of the rows lack a size; the others show once, few, many or a class for expanded clones.

size,V,CDR3
NA,TRBV7-2,ASSPGQSNEKLF
NA,TRBV7-4,ASSPKHRNTEAF
once,TRBV6-5,ASRSDSYSNQPQH
NA,TRBV3-1/TRBV3-2,ASRTSGRTDTQY
NA,TRBV7-2,ASRGLAGGTDTQY
NA,TRBV5-1,ASSFEGNQPQH
NA,TRBV3-1/TRBV3-2,ASSPLAGSTDTQY
NA,TRBV14,ASSQDRASGQETQY
once,TRBV19,ASSPWTGYTEAF
once,TRBV5-1,ASSLGRREAF
NA,TRBV5-6,ASSFSGQGYEQY
NA,TRBV11-1,ASSSQGRLAEAF
NA,TRBV28,ASGQENFNYGYT
NA,TRBV7-8,ASSSTRQGSYIQY
NA,TRBV2,ASSSEGETQY
NA,TRBV3-1/TRBV3-2,ASSRNDRGVRSPLH
NA,TRBV11-2,ASSLAGGFANTGELF
NA,TRBV7-2,ASTRRGLAGVTGELF
NA,TRBV6-5,ASTPDRANTEAF
NA,TRBV28,ASTEGGTRSEQY
NA,TRBV11-3,ASSFPLAGTYNEQF
NA,TRBV15,ATSRGTSWYEQF
few,TRBV28,ASSLSGPRGGNEQF
NA,TRBV19,ASSIDGPRRGGNTEAF
NA,TRBV28,ASNLELAANTGELF
few,TRBV3-1/TRBV3-2,ASSSLAGAENEQY
NA,TRBV2,ASTGGPYNEQF
once,TRBV3-1/TRBV3-2,ASSLLAPLTDTQY
NA,TRBV19,ASSPWEPRGTDTQY
NA,TRBV5-1,ASSLGTGGGAF
NA,TRBV7-9,ASSRTSVSYEQY
once,TRBV28,ASSGTDSYNSPLH
NA,TRBV4-1,ASSPGQGDQPQH
NA,TRBV29-1,SAPGQPNTEAF
NA,TRBV28,ASSLLSLLTDTQY
NA,TRBV28,ASSLGGLAGTQY
NA,TRBV7-2,ASSLALSPTSGGHNEQF
NA,TRBV18,ASSRTGSSYEQY
once,TRBV24-1,ATSRDRGNEQF
NA,TRBV10-3,AITRTSGTDTQY
NA,TRBV27,ASSLEAGGFGEQF
NA,TRBV29-1,SVEEGLSYEQY
NA,TRBV24-1,ATHPGIYRQLSGNTIY
NA,TRBV6-2/TRBV6-3,ASSSDSSYEQY
NA,TRBV12-3/TRBV12-4,ASSFYGGELF
few,TRBV5-1,ASSPTGETEAF
NA,TRBV9,ASSVGLTGGTTDTQY
NA,TRBV28,ASRFEGYQAGKLF
NA,TRBV19,ATRSPRSLAGSTDTQY
NA,TRBV5-1,ASSLDRGDGYT
NA,TRBV6-5,ASSTDRGKTPLH
NA,TRBV28,ASRSGTPNYGYT
NA,TRBV28,ASSLGQGGPYEQY
NA,TRBV28,ASSSGQGSTEAF
once,TRBV5-1,ASTEGTGDQPQH
NA,TRBV6-4,ASSKAGGPGETQY
NA,TRBV7-3,ASRPDSNSPLH
NA,TRBV23-1,ASSPLEDTIY
NA,TRBV29-1,SVRGRGLAEAF